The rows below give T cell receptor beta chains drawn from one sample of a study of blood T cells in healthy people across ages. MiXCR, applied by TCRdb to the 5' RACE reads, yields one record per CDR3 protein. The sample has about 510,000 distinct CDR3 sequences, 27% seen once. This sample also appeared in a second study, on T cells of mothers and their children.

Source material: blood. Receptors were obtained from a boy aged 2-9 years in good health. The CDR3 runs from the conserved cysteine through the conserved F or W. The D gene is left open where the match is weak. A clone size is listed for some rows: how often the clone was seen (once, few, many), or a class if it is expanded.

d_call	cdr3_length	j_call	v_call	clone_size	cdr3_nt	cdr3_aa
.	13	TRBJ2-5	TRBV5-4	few	TGTGCCAGCAGCTTCTGGTACCAAGAGACCCAGTACTTC	CASSFWYQETQYF
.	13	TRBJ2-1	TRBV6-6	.	TGTGCCAGCAGTGATCGGGGGTACAATGGGCAGTTCTTC	CASSDRGYNGQFF
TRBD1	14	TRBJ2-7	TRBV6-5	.	TGTGCCAGCAGAAGGGGACAGGGGGCGAGGGAGCAGTACTTC	CASRRGQGAREQYF
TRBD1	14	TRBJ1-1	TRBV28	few	TGTGCCAGCAGTTTCGGACAGGGGAGCACTGAAGCTTTCTTT	CASSFGQGSTEAFF
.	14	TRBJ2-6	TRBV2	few	TGTGCCAGCAGTGGAGTTGCTGGGGCCAACGTCCTGACTTTC	CASSGVAGANVLTF
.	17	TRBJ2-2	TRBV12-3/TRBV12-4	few	TGTGCCAGCAGCTATCCTCCAGGGCCGCTCGATAGGGGGGAGCTGTTTTTT	CASSYPPGPLDRGELFF
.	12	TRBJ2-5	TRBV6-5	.	TGTGCCAGCGCCCGGGACGGAGAGACCCAGTACTTC	CASARDGETQYF
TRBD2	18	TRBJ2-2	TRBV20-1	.	TGCAGTGCTAGATGGAGTTTCGGGGGGGCGACAAACACCGGGGAGCTGTTTTTT	CSARWSFGGATNTGELFF
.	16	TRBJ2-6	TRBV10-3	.	TGTGCCATTCGGGGAAGGATACCGGCTGGGGCCAACGTCCTGACTTTC	CAIRGRIPAGANVLTF
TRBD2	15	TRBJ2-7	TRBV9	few	TGTGCCAGCAGCCTGAGCGGGAGGGGCTCCTACGAGCAGTACTTC	CASSLSGRGSYEQYF
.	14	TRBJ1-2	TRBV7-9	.	TGTGCCAGCAGCCCCCTTGACATGTATTATGGCTACACCTTC	CASSPLDMYYGYTF
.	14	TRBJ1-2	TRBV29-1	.	TGCAGCGCCGGGGACATCTCCACCAACTATGGCTACACCTTC	CSAGDISTNYGYTF
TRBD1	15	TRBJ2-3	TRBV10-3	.	TGTGCCATCAGTGCGCCGGGACAGGGAACAGATACGCAGTATTTT	CAISAPGQGTDTQYF
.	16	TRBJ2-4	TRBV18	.	TGTGCCAGCTCTATCGGGAGTGTACTAGCCAAAAACATTCAGTACTTC	CASSIGSVLAKNIQYF
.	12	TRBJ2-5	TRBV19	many	TGTGCCTCTGGGACTCGACAAGAGACCCAGTACTTC	CASGTRQETQYF
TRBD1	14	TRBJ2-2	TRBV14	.	TGTGCCAGCAGCCCGAACAGGGGCACCGGGGAGCTGTTTTTT	CASSPNRGTGELFF
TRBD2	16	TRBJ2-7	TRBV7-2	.	TGTGCCAGCAGCCCATCAAAGGGCGGGAGTTTCTACGAGCAGTACTTC	CASSPSKGGSFYEQYF
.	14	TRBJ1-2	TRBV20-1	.	TGCAGTGCTAGAGTCCGACAGGAAGAGTTGAGCTACACCTTC	CSARVRQEELSYTF
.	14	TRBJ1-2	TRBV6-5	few	TGTGCCAGCAGTTACTCGACCGACAGCTATGGCTACACCTTC	CASSYSTDSYGYTF
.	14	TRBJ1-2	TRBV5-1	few	TGCGCCAGCAGCTTGGAAGGGGACGCTTCTGGCTACACCTTC	CASSLEGDASGYTF
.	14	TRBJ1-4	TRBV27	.	TGTGCCAGCAGCCCGGGGAGCAGAAATGAAAAACTGTTTTTT	CASSPGSRNEKLFF
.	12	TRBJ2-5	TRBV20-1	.	TGCAGTGTCCCGAAACAGGGAAAGACCCAGTACTTC	CSVPKQGKTQYF
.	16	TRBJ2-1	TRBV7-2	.	TGTGCCAGCACCCATCCGTTCTATTTAGGCTGCAATGAGCAGTTCTTC	CASTHPFYLGCNEQFF
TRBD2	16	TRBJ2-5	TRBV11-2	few	TGTGCCAGCAGGCTTGGCGGGGGGGCCTTTGAAGAGACCCAGTACTTC	CASRLGGGAFEETQYF
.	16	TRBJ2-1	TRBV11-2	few	TGTGCCAGCAGGGGAGGGGGGGGGCGCTCCTACAATGAGCAGTTCTTC	CASRGGGGRSYNEQFF
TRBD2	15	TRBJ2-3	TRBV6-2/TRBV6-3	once	TGTGCCAGCAGTTACACGGGACTAGCAACAGATACGCAGTATTTT	CASSYTGLATDTQYF
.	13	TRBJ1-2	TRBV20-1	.	TGCAGTGCTAGAGCGGGGGTTCACTATGGCTACACCTTC	CSARAGVHYGYTF
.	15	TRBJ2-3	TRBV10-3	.	TGTGCCATCAGTCCTGGTGGCAGTAGCACAGATACGCAGTATTTT	CAISPGGSSTDTQYF
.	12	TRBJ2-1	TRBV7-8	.	TGTGCCAGCAGCCCCGCGACCTGGGAGCAGTTCTTC	CASSPATWEQFF
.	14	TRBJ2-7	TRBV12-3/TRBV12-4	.	TGTGCCAGCAGTTTAAATCAGGGACCCTACGAGCAGTACTTC	CASSLNQGPYEQYF
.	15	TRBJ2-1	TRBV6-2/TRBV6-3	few	TGTGCCAGCAGGACACGGGGAGATATATACAATGAGCAGTTCTTC	CASRTRGDIYNEQFF
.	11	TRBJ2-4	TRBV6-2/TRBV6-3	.	TGTGCCAGCAGCAGGGATAACATTCAGTACTTC	CASSRDNIQYF
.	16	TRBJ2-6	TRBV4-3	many	TGCGCCAGCAGCCAAGTCAGGGACTCTGGGGCCAACGTCCTGACTTTC	CASSQVRDSGANVLTF
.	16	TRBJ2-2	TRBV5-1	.	TGCGCCAGCAGCTTGGAACAGGGATACGACACCGGGGAGCTGTTTTTT	CASSLEQGYDTGELFF
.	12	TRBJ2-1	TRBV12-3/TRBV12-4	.	TGTGCCAGCAGTCCAGGAGGGGAGACCCAGCACTTC	CASSPGGETQHF
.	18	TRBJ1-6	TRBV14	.	TGTGCCAGCAGCCCCTTCCTTCATTCAGGGGCAGTGGATTCACCCCTCCACTTT	CASSPFLHSGAVDSPLHF
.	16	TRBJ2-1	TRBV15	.	TGTGCCACCAGCACCTGGACAGGAAGCGGGTACAATGAGCAGTTCTTC	CATSTWTGSGYNEQFF
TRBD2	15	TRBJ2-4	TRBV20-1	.	TGCAGTTTTCACCCTAGCGGTCTAGCCAAAAACATTCAGTACTTC	CSFHPSGLAKNIQYF
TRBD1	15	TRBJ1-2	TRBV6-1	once	TGTGCCAGCAGTGCCAAGGACAGGGGGCTCAATGGCTACACCTTC	CASSAKDRGLNGYTF
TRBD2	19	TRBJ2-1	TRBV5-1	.	TGCGCCAGCAGCTTAGTAGGCGGGAACGGACTAGCTAACTACAATGAGCAGTTCTTC	CASSLVGGNGLANYNEQFF
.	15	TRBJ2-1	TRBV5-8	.	TGTGCCAGCAGCTTGTTCGGGACCCCTTCCCTTGAGCAGTTCTTC	CASSLFGTPSLEQFF
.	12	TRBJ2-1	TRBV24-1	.	TGTGCCACCAGTGATTTGGGGGGGAAGCAGTTCTTC	CATSDLGGKQFF
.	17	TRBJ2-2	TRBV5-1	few	TGCGCCAGCAGCGCCCTCCTAGGGATAGAGTGGACCGGGGAGCTGTTTTTT	CASSALLGIEWTGELFF
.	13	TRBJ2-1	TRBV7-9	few	TGTGCCAGCAGCTTACAATCGTTTAATGAGCAGTTCTTC	CASSLQSFNEQFF
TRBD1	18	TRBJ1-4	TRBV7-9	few	TGTGCCAGCAGCTTGGGCAACAGGGGGCACGCAACTAATGAAAAACTGTTTTTT	CASSLGNRGHATNEKLFF
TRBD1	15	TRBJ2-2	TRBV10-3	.	TGTGCCATCAGTGGGACAGGGCCGAACACCGGGGAGCTGTTTTTT	CAISGTGPNTGELFF
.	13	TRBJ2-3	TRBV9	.	TGTGCCAGCAGCGTAGGGCCTACGGGGGACGAGTATTTT	CASSVGPTGDEYF
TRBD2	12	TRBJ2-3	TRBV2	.	TGTGCCAGCAGCGTAGCGGGAGGGCCCCAGTATTTT	CASSVAGGPQYF
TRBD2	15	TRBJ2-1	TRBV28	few	TGTGCCAGCAGTTTACAGCGGGAGGGCCGGGGTGAGCAGTTCTTC	CASSLQREGRGEQFF
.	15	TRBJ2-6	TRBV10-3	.	TGTGCCATCAACGGACGGCCCTCTGGGGCCAACGTCCTGACTTTC	CAINGRPSGANVLTF
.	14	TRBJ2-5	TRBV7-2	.	TGTGCCAGCAGCTTGACGGGGAAACAAGAGACCCAGTACTTC	CASSLTGKQETQYF
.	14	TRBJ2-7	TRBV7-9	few	TGTGCCAGCAGGGATCAGGGTAGGGTGAACGAGCAGTACTTC	CASRDQGRVNEQYF
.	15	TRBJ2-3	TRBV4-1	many	TGCGCCAGCAGCCCAGGGACCGCACTCACAGATACGCAGTATTTT	CASSPGTALTDTQYF
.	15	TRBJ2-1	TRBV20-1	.	TGCAGTGCTTTAGGGACTGCAAGCTCCTACGATGAGCAGTTCTTC	CSALGTASSYDEQFF
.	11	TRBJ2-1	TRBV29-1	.	TGCAGCGTTGCGGCAGGGATTGAGCAGTTCTTC	CSVAAGIEQFF
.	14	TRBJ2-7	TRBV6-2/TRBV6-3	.	TGTGCCAGCAGTTACCATGGTAGCGGCTACGAGCAGTACTTC	CASSYHGSGYEQYF
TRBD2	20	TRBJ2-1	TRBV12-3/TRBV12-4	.	TGTGCCAGCAGTTTAACACCCTTTCATACTAGCGGGACGCTATACAATGAGCAGTTCTTC	CASSLTPFHTSGTLYNEQFF
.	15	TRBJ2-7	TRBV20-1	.	TGCAGTGCTAGCGGGGGCAGGGTAGGGACCTACGAGCAGTACTTC	CSASGGRVGTYEQYF
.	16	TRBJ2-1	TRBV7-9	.	TGTGCCAGCAGCTTACAGGGCAACGGGATGGGTAATGAGCAGTTCTTC	CASSLQGNGMGNEQFF
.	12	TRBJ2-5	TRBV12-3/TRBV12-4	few	TGTGCCAGCAGTTTCCAGGAAGAGACCCAGTACTTC	CASSFQEETQYF